The 22 T cell receptor beta chains reported below all come from one sample, sequenced in a study of T cell changes during pregnancy in multiple sclerosis. TCRdb's table, derived via immunoSEQ multiplex PCR, lists solely in-frame clones and lacks some. The sample holds around 52,000 clones; about 83% are singletons and the top ten take about 5%. The source material was peripheral blood from another person, used as feeder cells. Every receptor here comes from a human donor whose cells served as feeder cells for cultures in a pregnancy study.

The chain combines TRBV28 with TRBJ2-7, with D uncertain. This CDR3 comprises 14 residues. The germline V gene encodes CDR1 MDHEN and CDR2 SYDVKM. V was cut by 0 bases and J by 0 bases, with 6 bases left in between. CDR3: CASSLWGNSYEQYF. CDR3 sequence (DNA): TGTGCCAGCAGTTTATGGGGCAACTCCTACGAGCAGTACTTC.

The rearrangement uses TRBV27 and TRBJ2-3; 7 bases match TRBD2. Germline CDR1 is MNHEY and CDR2 is SMNVEV (reference sequence). CDR3 length: 17 amino acids. Trimming cost V 5 bases and J 1 base; bases outside gene matches: 12. The CDR3 reads CASSPLRAGVRTDTQYF. CDR3 in DNA: TGTGCCAGCAGTCCGCTCCGTGCGGGAGTTCGCACAGATACGCAGTATTTT.

The rearrangement uses TRBV9 and TRBJ2-5; 8 nucleotides line up with TRBD2. With 0 bases clipped from V and 2 bases from J, the junction kept 6 bases outside the gene matches. CDR1 and CDR2 (germline): SGDLS, YYNGEE. CDR3 length: 16 residues. CDR3 bases: TGTGCCAGCAGCGTAGGAACGGGGGGGCATCAAGAGACCCAGTACTTC. Amino acid sequence: CASSVGTGGHQETQYF. Filled out from reference TRBV9 and TRBJ2-5, the complete variable domain reads DSGVTQTPKHLITATGQRVTLRCSPRSGDLSVYWYQQSLDQGLQFLIQYYNGEERAKGNILERFSAQQFPDLHSELNLSSLELGDSALYFCASSVGTGGHQETQYFGPGTRLLVL.

The gene calls are TRBV28 and TRBJ1-1; 10 nucleotides match TRBD1. The CDR3 extends over 19 amino acids. Trimming cost V 3 bases and J 0 bases; bases outside gene matches: 13. Germline CDR1 and CDR2: MDHEN and SYDVKM. The CDR3 sequence is CASSFPRADRGRLNTEAFF. The CDR3 DNA follows: TGTGCCAGCAGTTTCCCCAGGGCCGACAGGGGGCGTTTGAACACTGAAGCTTTCTTT. Based on the CDR3 plus reference TRBV28 and TRBJ1-1, the full variable domain is DVKVTQSSRYLVKRTGEKVFLECVQDMDHENMFWYRQDPGLGLRLIYFSYDVKMKEKGDIPEGYSVSREKKERFSLILESASTNQTSMYLCASSFPRADRGRLNTEAFFGQGTRLTVV.

The CDR3 reads CASSLSPPNTEAFF. The CDR3 coding sequence is TGTGCCAGCAGCCTATCGCCACCCAACACTGAAGCTTTCTTT. V and J are TRBV7-9 and TRBJ1-1; D remains unclear. This CDR3 has 14 residues. Germline loops: CDR1 SEHNR, CDR2 FQNEAQ (reference sequence). Trimming took 5 bases from V and 2 from J, leaving 12 bases between them. Combining the CDR3 with reference TRBV7-9 and TRBJ1-1 gives the whole variable domain DTGVSQNPRHKITKRGQNVTFRCDPISEHNRLYWYRQTLGQGPEFLTYFQNEAQLEKSRLLSDRFSAERPKGSFSTLEIQRTEQGDSAMYLCASSLSPPNTEAFFGQGTRLTVV.

The rearrangement uses TRBV15 and TRBJ1-4, with a tentative D call TRBD1 (5 bases). CDR1 and CDR2 from the germline V gene are LNHNV and YYDKDF (reference sequence). V was clipped by 9 bases and J by 3 bases, with 14 bases between them. The CDR3 length is 14 residues. The CDR3 loop reads CATVGVIANEKLFF. CDR3 sequence (DNA): TGTGCCACGGTAGGGGTCATAGCTAATGAAAAACTGTTTTTT.

The rearrangement links TRBV30 to TRBJ1-1; no reliable D call. Per germline, CDR1 GTSNPN and CDR2 SVGIG (reference sequence). Deletions cut 8 bases from V and 3 bases from J, with 10 bases between. This CDR3 comprises 11 residues. Here the CDR3 reads CAGVSDTEAFF. The CDR3 DNA is TGTGCCGGGGTAAGCGACACTGAAGCTTTCTTT.

The chain carries TRBV6-5 and TRBJ2-7; 10 nucleotides line up with TRBD1. The CDR3 is made up of 14 amino acids. V was pared by 5 bases and J by 2 bases, with 3 bases of the junction left unmatched. Germline CDR1 is MNHEY and CDR2 is SVGAGI. The CDR3 DNA is TGTGCCAGCAGTCGACAGGGGGCGACCTACGAGCAGTACTTC. Translated, it gives CASSRQGATYEQYF.

The CDR3: CASSIQDESYGYTF. DNA for the CDR3: TGTGCCAGTAGTATACAGGATGAATCGTATGGCTACACCTTC. The chain employs TRBV19 and TRBJ1-2; D is undetermined. The CDR3 spans 14 residues. CDR1 is LNHDA and CDR2 is SQIVND in the germline V gene (reference sequence). Trimming took 2 bases from V and 5 from J, leaving 12 bases between them.

The chain carries TRBV19 and TRBJ1-5; TRBD1 matches 7 bases. The J segment lost 4 bases and the V segment lost 1 base, leaving 4 bases of the junction unmatched. The CDR3 runs to 15 residues. CDR1 and CDR2 from the germline V gene are LNHDA and SQIVND (reference sequence). In nucleotides, the CDR3 is TGTGCCAGTAGTATAGGACAGGGTGGAAATCAGCCCCAGCATTTT. As protein: CASSIGQGGNQPQHF. The full variable domain, completed using reference TRBV19 and TRBJ1-5, is DGGITQSPKYLFRKEGQNVTLSCEQNLNHDAMYWYRQDPGQGLRLIYYSQIVNDFQKGDIAEGYSVSREKKESFPLTVTSAQKNPTAFYLCASSIGQGGNQPQHFGDGTRLSIL.

This chain uses TRBV5-8 with TRBJ1-2; unclear D gene. This CDR3 has 15 residues. Germline CDR1 and CDR2: SGHTS and YDEGEE. V was shortened by 0 bases and J by 1 base, with 10 bases between the two germline ends. The CDR3 sequence: CASSLASVGNYGYTF. CDR3 nucleotide sequence: TGTGCCAGCAGCTTGGCCTCCGTCGGTAACTATGGCTACACCTTC.

The CDR3 DNA reads TGTGCCAGCTCACAACCGGGACTCACGAACACCGGGGAGCTGTTTTTT. Translated, it gives CASSQPGLTNTGELFF. The chain joins TRBV18 to TRBJ2-2; D perhaps matches TRBD2 (6 bases). V dropped 4 bases and J dropped 0 bases, with 12 bases sitting between them. The CDR3 runs 16 residues. CDR1 and CDR2 (germline): KGHSH, LQKENI.

The chain links TRBV5-6 to TRBJ1-5, with 7 bases fitting TRBD1. The V gene end was trimmed by 4 bases and the J gene end by 3 bases; junction bases not matched to a gene: 7. Germline-derived CDR1 and CDR2 are SGHDT and YYEEEE. CDR3 size: 15 residues. CDR3 DNA sequence: TGTGCCAGCAGCCAGACAGGGAGGAACAATCAGCCCCAGCATTTT. Its translation is CASSQTGRNNQPQHF. The full variable domain, rest sourced from reference TRBV5-6 and TRBJ1-5, is DAGVTQSPTHLIKTRGQQVTLRCSPKSGHDTVSWYQQALGQGPQFIFQYYEEEERQRGNFPDRFSGHQFPNYSSELNVNALLLGDSALYLCASSQTGRNNQPQHFGDGTRLSIL.

This chain links TRBV6-5 with TRBJ1-4, with 7 positions matching TRBD1. Germline V gene lookup returns CDR1 MNHEY and CDR2 SVGAGI. There are 12 residues in the CDR3. Germline trimming cut 5 bases from V and 13 bases from J; bases unmatched to any gene: 7. This chain's CDR3 is CASSKTGVVLFF. CDR3 bases: TGTGCCAGCAGTAAAACAGGGGTTGTACTGTTTTTT.

The V and J genes are TRBV2 and TRBJ1-1; D unresolved. This CDR3 is 12 amino acids long. Germline V gene data show CDR1 as SNHLY and CDR2 as FYNNEI. Trimming cost V 5 bases and J 8 bases, with 12 bases left between them. CDR3 sequence reads: CASSYGALEAFF. The CDR3 nucleotides read TGTGCCAGCAGTTATGGAGCGTTAGAAGCTTTCTTT.

This clone was counted only a few times. The gene calls are TRBV27 and TRBJ1-2; the D gene is possibly TRBD1 (6 bases). CDR3 length equals 12 residues. The germline V gene encodes CDR1 MNHEY and CDR2 SMNVEV (reference sequence). V was cut by 6 bases and J by 7 bases, with 12 bases left in between. As DNA, the CDR3 is TGTGCCAGCAGGTACAGGGAGGGTGGCTACACCTTC. Protein: CASRYREGGYTF.

The chain couples TRBV11-2 to TRBJ2-4; D is possibly TRBD2 (7 bases). CDR3 size: 13 residues. Trimming stripped 4 bases from V and 9 bases from J, with 13 bases between. Germline CDR1 is SGHAT and CDR2 is FQNNGV. The CDR3 is CASSSGGGVIQYF. DNA of the CDR3: TGTGCCAGCAGCTCGGGGGGCGGGGTCATTCAGTACTTC.

The rearrangement links TRBV18 to TRBJ2-1; TRBD1 is a possible D gene (6 bases). CDR3 length equals 13 residues. V lost 1 base and J lost 6, with 7 bases in between. Per the germline V gene, CDR1 is KGHSH and CDR2 is LQKENI. Here the CDR3 DNA reads TGTGCCAGCTCACCACAAGGGGGCAATGAGCAGTTCTTC. Translating gives CASSPQGGNEQFF.

The gene calls are TRBV6-8 and TRBJ1-2; 7 bases align to TRBD1. The V gene's germline CDR1 is MNHGY and CDR2 SAAAGT. This CDR3 has 20 amino acids. V lost 8 bases to trimming and J lost 5 bases; unmatched junction nucleotides: 29. CDR3 in amino acids: CASAKFPQPGWTGPGYGYTF. DNA for the CDR3: TGTGCCAGCGCGAAATTTCCCCAACCTGGCTGGACAGGTCCAGGGTATGGCTACACCTTC.

This rearrangement joins TRBV18 to TRBJ2-2; D is unresolved. CDR1 and CDR2 from the germline V gene are KGHSH and LQKENI. V lost 3 bases and J 1 base, leaving 3 bases between the germline ends. The CDR3 has 13 amino acids. CDR3 region: CASSPQNTGELFF. The DNA of the CDR3 is TGTGCCAGCTCACCGCAGAACACCGGGGAGCTGTTTTTT.

This rearrangement joins TRBV7-2 to TRBJ2-7; TRBD1 agrees at 10 bases. V was clipped by 5 bases and J by 0 bases; unmatched bases: 13. Germline-derived CDR1 and CDR2 are SGHTA and FQGNSA. The CDR3 has 18 amino acids. In nucleotides, the CDR3 is TGTGCCAGCAGCCACTGGACAGGGGGATTCTATTCCTCCTACGAGCAGTACTTC. Protein sequence: CASSHWTGGFYSSYEQYF.

The chain couples TRBV30 to TRBJ1-1, with 7 bases aligning to TRBD1. V lost 5 bases to trimming and J lost 5 bases; unmatched junction nucleotides: 11. This CDR3 is 14 amino acids long. Germline CDR1 reads GTSNPN; CDR2 reads SVGIG (reference sequence). CDR3 residues: CAWQGDLVGTEAFF. CDR3 coding DNA: TGTGCCTGGCAGGGGGATCTTGTGGGGACTGAAGCTTTCTTT.